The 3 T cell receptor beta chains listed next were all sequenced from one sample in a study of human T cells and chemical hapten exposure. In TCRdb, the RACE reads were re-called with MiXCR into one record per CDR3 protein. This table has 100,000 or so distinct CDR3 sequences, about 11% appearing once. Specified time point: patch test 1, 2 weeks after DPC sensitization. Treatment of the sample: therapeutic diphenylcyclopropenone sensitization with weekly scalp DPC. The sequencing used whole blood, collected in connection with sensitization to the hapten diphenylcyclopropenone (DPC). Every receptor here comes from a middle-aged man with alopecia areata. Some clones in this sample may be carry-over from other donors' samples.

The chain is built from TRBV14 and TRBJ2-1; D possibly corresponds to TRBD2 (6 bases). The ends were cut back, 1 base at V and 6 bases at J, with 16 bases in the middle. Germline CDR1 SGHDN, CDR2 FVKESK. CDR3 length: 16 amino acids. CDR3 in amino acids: CASSQVGIAGRNEQFF. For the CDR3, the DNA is TGTGCCAGCAGCCAAGTAGGTATTGCGGGACGCAATGAGCAGTTCTTC.

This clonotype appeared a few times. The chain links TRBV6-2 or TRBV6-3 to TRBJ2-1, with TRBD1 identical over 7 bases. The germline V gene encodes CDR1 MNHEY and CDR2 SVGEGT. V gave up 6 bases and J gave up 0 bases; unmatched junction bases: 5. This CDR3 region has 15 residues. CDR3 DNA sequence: TGTGCCAGCAGGTCACAGGGGCCCTCCTACAATGAGCAGTTCTTC. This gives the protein CASRSQGPSYNEQFF.

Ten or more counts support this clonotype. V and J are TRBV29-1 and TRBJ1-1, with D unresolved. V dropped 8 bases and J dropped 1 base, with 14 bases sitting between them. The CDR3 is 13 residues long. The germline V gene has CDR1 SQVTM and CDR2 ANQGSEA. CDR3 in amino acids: CSSLSGANTEAFF. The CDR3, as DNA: TGCAGCTCCCTGTCCGGAGCGAACACTGAAGCTTTCTTT.